The 20 T cell receptor beta chains given below trace back to one sample, sequenced in a study of blood T cell repertoires in COVID-19. Sequencing was performed with immunoSEQ multiplex PCR; in TCRdb, only in-frame clones are kept and a portion is missing. The table has fewer than 250,000 clones, about 88% seen once. The sequencing input was peripheral blood. The receptors derive from a man aged 60 to 75 with acute or convalescent COVID-19.

CDR3 DNA: TGCGCCAGCAGCTTTCTTATTAGCGGGGGGGCCGAAGGAGATACGCAGTATTTT. This gives the protein CASSFLISGGAEGDTQYF. The J gene is TRBJ2-3, the V gene TRBV5-1, with 11 bases aligning to TRBD2. V shed 2 bases, J shed 5 bases, and the junction held 13 bases outside the gene matches. The CDR3 has 18 amino acids. Germline-derived CDR1 and CDR2 are SGHRS and YFSETQ.

V gene TRBV7-9 combines with J gene TRBJ2-3; D not certain. V was trimmed by 5 bases and J by 6 bases, leaving 12 bases between them. The germline V gene has CDR1 SEHNR and CDR2 FQNEAQ (reference sequence). CDR3 length equals 13 residues. CDR3 amino acids: CASSPSLPDTQYF. CDR3 sequence (DNA): TGTGCCAGCAGCCCCAGTCTCCCCGATACGCAGTATTTT.

V is TRBV5-1 and J is TRBJ1-1; D gene ambiguous. From germline, CDR1 is SGHRS and CDR2 YFSETQ. The CDR3 totals 14 residues. Trimming stripped 0 bases from V and 1 base from J, with 7 bases between. The CDR3 DNA follows: TGCGCCAGCAGCTTGGGACACAAGAACACTGAAGCTTTCTTT. It translates to CASSLGHKNTEAFF.

The J gene is TRBJ1-1, the V gene TRBV19; D remains unclear. From germline, CDR1 is LNHDA and CDR2 SQIVND (reference sequence). This CDR3 is built from 13 residues. V was cut by 5 bases and J by 7 bases, with 14 bases left in between. The CDR3 DNA reads as TGTGCCAGTAGTGGCAAAGTGGCAGTTGAAGCTTTCTTT. Translated: CASSGKVAVEAFF. The full variable domain, in which reference TRBV19 and TRBJ1-1 provide the parts outside the CDR3, is DGGITQSPKYLFRKEGQNVTLSCEQNLNHDAMYWYRQDPGQGLRLIYYSQIVNDFQKGDIAEGYSVSREKKESFPLTVTSAQKNPTAFYLCASSGKVAVEAFFGQGTRLTVV.

The V and J genes are TRBV7-2 and TRBJ1-2, with 9 bases identical to TRBD1. The germline V gene has CDR1 SGHTA and CDR2 FQGNSA. With V trimmed by 1 base and J by 8 bases, 14 bases remained unmatched. The CDR3 contains 17 residues. The CDR3 nucleotides are TGTGCCAGCAGCTTAGTGGGAACGGGACAGGGAGAGGGCGGCTACACCTTC. This translates into CASSLVGTGQGEGGYTF. The full variable domain, its missing parts supplied by reference TRBV7-2 and TRBJ1-2, is GAGVSQSPSNKVTEKGKDVELRCDPISGHTALYWYRQSLGQGLEFLIYFQGNSAPDKSGLPSDRFSAERTGGSVSTLTIQRTQQEDSAVYLCASSLVGTGQGEGGYTFGSGTRLTVV.

The chain carries TRBV19 and TRBJ1-5, with a tentative D call TRBD1 (6 bases). The germline V gene has CDR1 LNHDA and CDR2 SQIVND (reference sequence). CDR3 length: 15 amino acids. The V and J ends lost 5 bases and 2 bases respectively, with 13 bases between them. The CDR3 here is CASSLRGAGNQPQHF. The CDR3 DNA reads as TGTGCCAGTAGTCTGCGGGGGGCAGGCAATCAGCCCCAGCATTTT. Drawing the rest from reference TRBV19 and TRBJ1-5, the complete variable domain is DGGITQSPKYLFRKEGQNVTLSCEQNLNHDAMYWYRQDPGQGLRLIYYSQIVNDFQKGDIAEGYSVSREKKESFPLTVTSAQKNPTAFYLCASSLRGAGNQPQHFGDGTRLSIL.

The CDR3 loop is CASSRNRDRVHEQYF. Here the CDR3 DNA reads TGTGCCAGCAGTCGAAACCGGGACAGGGTTCACGAGCAGTACTTC. This sequence joins TRBV6-5 and TRBJ2-7, with 9 bases aligning to TRBD1. J lost 5 bases, V lost 5 bases, and 10 bases had no gene match. The CDR3 totals 15 residues. The germline V gene encodes CDR1 MNHEY and CDR2 SVGAGI.

The genes are TRBV7-9 and TRBJ1-6; unclear D gene. V lost 5 bases, J lost 1 base, and 9 bases lay in between. The CDR3 extends over 15 amino acids. Germline lookup yields CDR1 SEHNR and CDR2 FQNEAQ (reference sequence). CDR3 sequence: CASSPSGSYNSPLHF. CDR3 DNA sequence: TGTGCCAGCAGCCCCTCGGGGTCCTATAATTCACCCCTCCACTTT. Supplemented by reference TRBV7-9 and TRBJ1-6, the full variable domain reads DTGVSQNPRHKITKRGQNVTFRCDPISEHNRLYWYRQTLGQGPEFLTYFQNEAQLEKSRLLSDRFSAERPKGSFSTLEIQRTEQGDSAMYLCASSPSGSYNSPLHFGNGTRLTVT.

The chain uses TRBV11-2 and TRBJ1-5, with 7 bases matching TRBD1. The V segment lost 5 bases and the J segment 4 bases; nucleotides outside the gene matches: 5. Per the germline V gene, CDR1 is SGHAT and CDR2 is FQNNGV. CDR3 length: 14 amino acids. This CDR3 reads CASSPDRDNQPQHF. The CDR3 DNA follows: TGTGCCAGCAGCCCCGACAGGGATAATCAGCCCCAGCATTTT.

The J gene is TRBJ1-2, the V gene TRBV19, with TRBD1 as a possible D gene (5 bases). CDR1 and CDR2 (germline): LNHDA, SQIVND (reference sequence). V lost 6 bases and J 3 bases, leaving 17 bases between the germline ends. CDR3 length: 15 residues. The CDR3 DNA follows: TGTGCCAGTAGCCTATGGGGCAGGGTGGACTATGGCTACACCTTC. This translates into CASSLWGRVDYGYTF.

The chain recombines TRBV6-2 or TRBV6-3 with TRBJ2-4; D is perhaps TRBD2 (5 bases). Germline assignment: CDR1 MNHEY and CDR2 SVGEGT. CDR3 length equals 13 residues. Trimming pared 5 bases from V and 0 bases from J, leaving 5 bases between. The CDR3 region has the DNA TGTGCCAGCAGTGGACTAGCCAAAAACATTCAGTACTTC. Translating it yields CASSGLAKNIQYF.

The CDR3 bases are TGTGCCAGCAGTCACGGGGGGGCCGATTCACCCCTCCACTTT. Its translation: CASSHGGADSPLHF. This chain uses TRBV6-5 with TRBJ1-6, with D possibly TRBD1 on 6 matching bases. CDR1 MNHEY and CDR2 SVGAGI come from the germline V gene. Trimming left V 5 bases short and J 8 bases short, with 13 bases between. The CDR3 totals 14 residues.

J is TRBJ1-1 and V is TRBV4-3; 8 bases line up with TRBD1. Losses at the gene ends were 1 base for V and 7 bases for J; bases not matched to a gene: 8. The length of the CDR3 is 15 residues. Germline CDR1 is LGHNA and CDR2 is YSLEER. CDR3 nucleotide sequence: TGCGCCAGCAGCCAAGGCACCGGGACAGGCCATGAAGCTTTCTTT. This gives the protein CASSQGTGTGHEAFF.

This chain links TRBV28 with TRBJ1-1, with 7 bases identical to TRBD1. V was clipped by 6 bases and J by 0 bases; unmatched bases: 10. Germline values: CDR1 MDHEN, CDR2 SYDVKM. The length of the CDR3 is 16 residues. CDR3 region: CASRGPGQSLNTEAFF. The CDR3 DNA reads as TGTGCCAGCAGAGGACCGGGACAGAGCCTGAACACTGAAGCTTTCTTT.

This chain uses TRBV29-1 with TRBJ2-5; perhaps TRBD1 as D (5 bases). Germline V lookup: CDR1 SQVTM, CDR2 ANQGSEA. The CDR3 spans 12 residues. The V end lost 1 base, the J end lost 5 bases, and 8 bases lay between the germline ends. CDR3 sequence: CSVEVGVETQYF. The DNA for the CDR3 is TGCAGCGTTGAAGTAGGGGTTGAGACCCAGTACTTC.

V usage is TRBV29-1 and J usage is TRBJ1-4; 7 positions match TRBD1. This CDR3 comprises 12 residues. The ends lost 8 bases at V and 7 bases at J; junction bases unmatched: 7. Germline assignment: CDR1 SQVTM and CDR2 ANQGSEA. The CDR3 bases are TGCAGCATGAGGGGGCGTAGTGAAAAACTGTTTTTT. The encoded protein is CSMRGRSEKLFF.

The CDR3 loop reads CAGGPYGGQPQHF. The CDR3 nucleotides read TGTGCCGGTGGTCCCTACGGAGGCCAGCCCCAGCATTTT. This chain joins TRBV19 and TRBJ1-5; D remains ambiguous. With 11 bases removed from V and 7 bases from J, the gap between germline ends came to 18 bases. Germline CDR1 is LNHDA and CDR2 is SQIVND (reference sequence). The CDR3 covers 13 residues. The full variable domain, with the rest looked up from reference TRBV19 and TRBJ1-5, is DGGITQSPKYLFRKEGQNVTLSCEQNLNHDAMYWYRQDPGQGLRLIYYSQIVNDFQKGDIAEGYSVSREKKESFPLTVTSAQKNPTAFYLCAGGPYGGQPQHFGDGTRLSIL.

The chain recombines TRBV7-2 with TRBJ1-2, with TRBD1 identical over 9 bases. This CDR3 comprises 13 residues. The J segment lost 5 bases and the V segment lost 4 bases, leaving 2 bases of the junction unmatched. Germline V gene sequence: CDR1 SGHTA, CDR2 FQGNSA. The CDR3 DNA is TGTGCCAGCAGCTCCGACAGGGGGTATGGCTACACCTTC. It specifies CASSSDRGYGYTF. The full variable domain, with the rest looked up from reference TRBV7-2 and TRBJ1-2, is GAGVSQSPSNKVTEKGKDVELRCDPISGHTALYWYRQSLGQGLEFLIYFQGNSAPDKSGLPSDRFSAERTGGSVSTLTIQRTQQEDSAVYLCASSSDRGYGYTFGSGTRLTVV.

The chain couples TRBV5-1 to TRBJ2-5; D uncertain. The CDR3 totals 12 residues. The ends were cut back, 0 bases at V and 4 bases at J, with 4 bases in the middle. The V gene's germline CDR1 is SGHRS and CDR2 YFSETQ. The CDR3 here is CASSLDGETQYF. The CDR3, as DNA: TGCGCCAGCAGCTTGGACGGAGAGACCCAGTACTTC. Variable domain in full (rest from reference TRBV5-1 and TRBJ2-5): KAGVTQTPRYLIKTRGQQVTLSCSPISGHRSVSWYQQTPGQGLQFLFEYFSETQRNKGNFPGRFSGRQFSNSRSEMNVSTLELGDSALYLCASSLDGETQYFGPGTRLLVL.

This clone was found once. This chain joins TRBV9 and TRBJ1-2, with TRBD1 matching 10 bases. J was trimmed by 4 bases and V by 0 bases; bases with no gene match: 15. The germline V gene has CDR1 SGDLS and CDR2 YYNGEE. The CDR3 is 19 amino acids. CDR3 nucleotide sequence: TGTGCCAGCAGCGTAGGGGGACAGGGGTGGGGAAGAGGTGGCTATGGCTACACCTTC. This sequence encodes CASSVGGQGWGRGGYGYTF.